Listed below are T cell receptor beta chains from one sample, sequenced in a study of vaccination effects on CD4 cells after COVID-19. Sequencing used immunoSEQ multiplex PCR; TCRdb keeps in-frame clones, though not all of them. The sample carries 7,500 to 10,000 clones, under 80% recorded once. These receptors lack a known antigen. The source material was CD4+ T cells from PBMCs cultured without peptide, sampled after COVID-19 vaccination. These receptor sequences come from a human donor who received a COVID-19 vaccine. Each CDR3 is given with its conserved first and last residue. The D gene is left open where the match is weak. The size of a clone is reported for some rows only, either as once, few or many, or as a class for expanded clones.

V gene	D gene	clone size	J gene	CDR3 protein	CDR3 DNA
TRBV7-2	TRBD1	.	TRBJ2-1	CASSWDRGSYNEQFF	TGTGCCAGCAGCTGGGACAGGGGTTCCTACAATGAGCAGTTCTTC
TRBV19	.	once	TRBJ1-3	CASSIGRWDHGTIYF	TGTGCCAGTAGTATTGGCAGATGGGACCACGGCACCATATATTTT
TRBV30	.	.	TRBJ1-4	CAWSVRVGVATNEKLFF	TGTGCCTGGAGTGTACGTGTGGGAGTCGCAACTAATGAAAAACTGTTTTTT
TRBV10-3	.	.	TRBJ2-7	CAISGGTVEQYF	TGTGCCATCAGTGGGGGGACGGTCGAGCAGTACTTC
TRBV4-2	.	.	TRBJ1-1	CASSQDPAISGEAFF	TGTGCCAGCAGCCAAGATCCCGCTATTAGTGGTGAAGCTTTCTTT
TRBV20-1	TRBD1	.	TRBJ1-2	CSAQTGDGYTF	TGCAGTGCCCAGACAGGGGATGGCTACACCTTC
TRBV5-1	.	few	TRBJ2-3	CASSYRVTDTQYF	TGCGCCAGCAGTTACAGGGTCACAGATACGCAGTATTTT
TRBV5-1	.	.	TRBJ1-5	CASSSGDGQPQHF	TGCGCCAGCAGTTCAGGGGACGGTCAGCCCCAGCATTTT
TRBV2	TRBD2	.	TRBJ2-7	CASIKLASGYEQYF	TGTGCCAGCATTAAACTAGCGAGTGGATACGAGCAGTACTTC
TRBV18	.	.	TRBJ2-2	CASSPRAGAATGELFF	TGTGCCAGCTCACCTCGGGCAGGGGCGGCCACCGGGGAGCTGTTTTTT
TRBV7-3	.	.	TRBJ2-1	CASSFRAGTNNEQFF	TGTGCCAGCAGCTTTAGGGCAGGTACTAACAATGAGCAGTTCTTC
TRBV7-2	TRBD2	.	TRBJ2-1	CASSLVGSGAYNEQFF	TGTGCCAGCAGCTTAGTGGGTAGCGGGGCATACAATGAGCAGTTCTTC
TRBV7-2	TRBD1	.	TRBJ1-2	CASSLALTQGGPNYGYTF	TGTGCCAGCAGCTTAGCCCTAACCCAGGGGGGTCCAAACTATGGCTACACCTTC
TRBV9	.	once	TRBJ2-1	CASSVTGTVYNEQFF	TGTGCCAGCAGCGTAACTGGGACGGTCTACAATGAGCAGTTCTTC
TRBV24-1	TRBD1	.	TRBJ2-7	CATNFPTGESYEQYF	TGTGCCACCAACTTTCCTACAGGGGAGTCCTACGAGCAGTACTTC
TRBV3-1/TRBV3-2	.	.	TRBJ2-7	CASSQVFGASSYEQYF	TGTGCCAGCAGCCAAGTTTTCGGGGCCAGCTCCTACGAGCAGTACTTC
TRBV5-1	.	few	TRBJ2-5	CASSRDSNQETQYF	TGCGCCAGCAGTCGAGACTCAAACCAAGAGACCCAGTACTTC
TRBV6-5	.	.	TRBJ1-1	CASSLRQAATEAFF	TGTGCCAGCAGCCTCAGACAGGCCGCCACTGAAGCTTTCTTT
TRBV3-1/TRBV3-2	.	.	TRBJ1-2	CASSQVAGNYGYTF	TGTGCCAGCAGCCAAGTAGCAGGGAACTATGGCTACACCTTC
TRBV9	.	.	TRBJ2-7	CASSPLTGSRDEQYF	TGTGCCAGCAGCCCTCTCACCGGGAGCCGAGACGAGCAGTACTTC
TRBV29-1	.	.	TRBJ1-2	CSVVVPEIYGYTF	TGCAGCGTTGTAGTTCCAGAGATCTATGGCTACACCTTC
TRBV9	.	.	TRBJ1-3	CASSVAANSGNTIYF	TGTGCCAGCAGCGTAGCGGCTAACTCTGGAAACACCATATATTTT
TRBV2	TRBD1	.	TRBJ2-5	CASSQGRDSLNTQYF	TGTGCCAGCAGTCAAGGCCGGGACAGCCTAAATACCCAGTACTTC
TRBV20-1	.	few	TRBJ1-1	CSASRGSGITEAFF	TGCAGTGCTAGTAGGGGCAGTGGGATCACTGAAGCTTTCTTT
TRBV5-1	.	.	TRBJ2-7	CASSLDRYEQYF	TGCGCCAGCAGCTTGGACCGGTACGAGCAGTACTTC